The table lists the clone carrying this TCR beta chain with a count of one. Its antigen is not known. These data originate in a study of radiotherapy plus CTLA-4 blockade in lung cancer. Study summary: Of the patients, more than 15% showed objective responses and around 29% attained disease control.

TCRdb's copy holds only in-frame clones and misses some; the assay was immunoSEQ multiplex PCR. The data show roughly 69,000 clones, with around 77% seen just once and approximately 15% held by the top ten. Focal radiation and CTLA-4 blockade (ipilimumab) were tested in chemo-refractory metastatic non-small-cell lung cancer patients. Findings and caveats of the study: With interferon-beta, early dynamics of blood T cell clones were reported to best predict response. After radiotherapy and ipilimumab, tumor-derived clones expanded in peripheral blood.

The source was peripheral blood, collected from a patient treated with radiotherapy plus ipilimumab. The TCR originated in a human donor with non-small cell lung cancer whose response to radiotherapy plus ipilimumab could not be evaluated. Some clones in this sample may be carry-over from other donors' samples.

The CDR3 DNA follows: TGTGCCAGCAGCTTAGCCGGACTAGCGGGGAACGAGCAGTACTTC. It translates to CASSLAGLAGNEQYF. The chain employs TRBV11-3 and TRBJ2-7, with 12 bases fitting TRBD2. The germline CDR1 and CDR2 sequences are SGHNT and YENEEA. The length of the CDR3 is 15 residues. Trimming removed 1 base from V and 5 bases from J; junction bases left unmatched: 3.